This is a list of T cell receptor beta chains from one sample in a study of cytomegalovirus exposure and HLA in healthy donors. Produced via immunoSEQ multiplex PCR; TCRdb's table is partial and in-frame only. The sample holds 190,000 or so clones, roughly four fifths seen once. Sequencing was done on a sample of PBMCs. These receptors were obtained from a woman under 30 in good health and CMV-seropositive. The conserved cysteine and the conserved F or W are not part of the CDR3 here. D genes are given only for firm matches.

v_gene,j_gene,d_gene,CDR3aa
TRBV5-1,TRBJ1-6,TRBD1,ASSEGRTGNINSPLH
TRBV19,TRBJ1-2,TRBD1,ASKTGERYGGYT
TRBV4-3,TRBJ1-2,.,ASSKPGLLGYT
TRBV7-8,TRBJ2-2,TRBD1,ASSDDRVDFTGELF
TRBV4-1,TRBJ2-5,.,ASSQVMGGETQY
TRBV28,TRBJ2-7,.,ASGRGEQY
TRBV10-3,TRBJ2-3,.,AIRRWTATSTDTQY
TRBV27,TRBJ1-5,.,ASSPNRGNQPQH
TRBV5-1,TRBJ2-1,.,ASTTTGTFEQF
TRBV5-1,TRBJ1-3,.,ASSLEHSGNTIY
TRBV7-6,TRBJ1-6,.,ASSTDSIVNSPLH
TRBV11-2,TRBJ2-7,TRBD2,ASSRGLAGGEQY
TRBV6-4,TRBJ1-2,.,ASSESDSSYGYT